This note documents a single T cell receptor (beta chain) sequence. Between the trimmed V and J ends, which lost 4 bases and 5 bases, there was a span of 17 bases. Germline-derived CDR1 and CDR2 are SGHRS and YFSETQ. This CDR3 comprises 15 residues. This entry comes from a study of technical replicates of blood from a few donors. Using immunoSEQ multiplex PCR, the repertoire was profiled, and TCRdb retains in-frame clones only, with some absent. Among some 90,000 clones listed, roughly 96% were seen once. The chain joins TRBV5-1 to TRBJ2-3; the D gene is possibly TRBD1 (6 bases). The sample consisted of T cells isolated from PBMCs. This clonotype was sampled from a human donor in good health. The CDR3 sequence is CASSQNRVIGDTQYF. CDR3 DNA: TGCGCCAGCAGCCAGAACAGGGTGATAGGAGATACGCAGTATTTT.